This T cell receptor beta chain stems from a study of cytomegalovirus exposure and HLA in healthy donors. Per germline, CDR1 MNHNS and CDR2 SASEGT. The CDR3 length is 15 residues. Study observations and caveats: TCR beta chains associated with HLA were, in a later analysis, more clonally expanded than equally common others.

On this clone itself: The antigen is not known.

Vbeta (60) and Jbeta (13) primers were used in the PCR. Using immunoSEQ multiplex PCR, the repertoire was profiled, and TCRdb retains in-frame clones only, with some absent. The table shows over 200,000 clones, with roughly 84% occurring only once. The sequencing sample was made of PBMCs. The chain is built from TRBV6-1 and TRBJ2-5; 9 positions match TRBD1. Gene TRBJ2-7 matches the end of the DNA better, so the J call may be wrong. This sequence originates from a human donor in good health. The CDR3 DNA reads as TGTGCCAGCAGGGAACCGGGACAGGGCCTCTACGAGCAGTACTTC. It codes for CASREPGQGLYEQYF.